This T cell receptor beta chain came from a study of response to subunit inactivated influenza vaccine (dated by TCRdb to between 2018 and 2020). As for the study more broadly: The study used deep quantitative T cell receptor repertoire profiling to track responses to a trivalent subunit inactivated influenza vaccine.

The study at large found these results: According to the authors, only a limited number of new T cells may be recruited by each seasonal influenza vaccination.

This clonotype has ten or more counts. Its antigen is currently not known. Nothing much larger sits one base from this clone, and base qualities are not available. The V and J ends are trimmed by 1 base and 2 bases, leaving 25 bases between them. The CDR3, cysteine through phenylalanine, is 20 amino acids long. Kept here is only the CDR3 DNA, which spans 60 bases and is read in frame from base 1. Based on the germline V gene (reference sequence), the CDR1 and CDR2 sequences are SGHAT and FQDESV. The library was made by RT-PCR. Sequencing relied on an Illumina HiSeq 2500. TCRdb reworked the public reads: Q25 trimming with fastp, MiXCR clone assembly, productive beta chains retained. Rows are unified per CDR3 protein, each entry keeping the most common DNA and genes. The sample table records roughly 160,000 distinct CDR3 sequences; approximately 11% of these occur just once. The ten largest clones capture roughly a third of the sample.

Sample: CD8+ T cells sorted from PBMCs, taken about 23 months after vaccination. This sequence uses TRBV11-1 and TRBJ2-3; perhaps TRBD2 is the D gene, with 5 bases matching. The TCR comes from a man aged 45 to 75 who received an inactivated influenza vaccine. Donor details come from another sample of the same person, matched by shared clones. The nucleotides read TGTGCCAGCAGCTTAGAAGATTCCCCGACAAAGACGGGGTACACAGATACGCAGTATTTT. This encodes CASSLEDSPTKTGYTDTQYF.